This T cell receptor beta chain was captured by sequencing in a study of blood T cell repertoires in COVID-19. Overall study context: T cells, B-cell-depleted T cells, or PBMCs supplied cDNA or gDNA.

Assay: immunoSEQ multiplex PCR; the TCRdb copy retains only in-frame clones and omits some. The repertoire has some 130,000 clones, roughly nine tenths of them found once; the top ten carry over 10%. The origin of this receptor is a woman in her sixties or seventies with COVID-19, enrolled during active disease. The sample consisted of peripheral blood.

The CDR3 sequence: CASSERREGEQFF. CDR3 bases: TGTGCCAGCAGTGAACGCCGGGAGGGTGAGCAGTTCTTC. J is TRBJ2-1 and V is TRBV6-1; 8 bases fit TRBD2. With 2 bases clipped from V and 9 bases from J, the junction kept 3 bases outside the gene matches. The length of the CDR3 is 13 residues. Germline values: CDR1 MNHNS, CDR2 SASEGT.